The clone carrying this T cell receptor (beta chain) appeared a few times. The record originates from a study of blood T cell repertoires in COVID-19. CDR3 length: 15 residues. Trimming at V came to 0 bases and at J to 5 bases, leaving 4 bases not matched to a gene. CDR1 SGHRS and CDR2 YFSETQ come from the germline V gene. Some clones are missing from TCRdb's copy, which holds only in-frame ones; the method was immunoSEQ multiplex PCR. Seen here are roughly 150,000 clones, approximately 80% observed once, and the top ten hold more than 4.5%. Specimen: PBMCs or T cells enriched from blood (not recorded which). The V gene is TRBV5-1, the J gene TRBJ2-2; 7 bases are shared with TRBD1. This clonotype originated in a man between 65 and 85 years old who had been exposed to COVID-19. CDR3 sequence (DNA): TGCGCCAGCAGCTTGGACCCAGGGGGAACCGGGGAGCTGTTTTTT. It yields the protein CASSLDPGGTGELFF.